This section outlines one T cell receptor (beta chain) sequence together with its context. Its antigen remains unidentified. This record comes from a study of beta chain features in type 1 diabetes. Study-wide results and caveats: The study found fewer insertions and more deletions at VDJ junctions in type 1 diabetes patients. A PCR bias possibly favoring shorter templates would apply equally to patients and controls. Comparison showed that naive, central memory and Treg TCRB repertoires appeared more similar among patients than among healthy donors.

Staining for CD45RO/CCR7/CD25/CD127/CD95/CD27 allowed sorting of CD4+ naive, central memory, regulatory and stem cell-like memory cells. CDR1 and CDR2 (germline): LGHNA, YNFKEQ. The CDR3 runs to 16 residues. Trimming at V came to 1 base and at J to 4 bases, leaving 3 bases not matched to a gene. cDNA synthesis used the whole RNA isolate, giving expressed TCRB sequences. This table comes from immunoSEQ multiplex PCR, and its TCRdb copy is limited to in-frame clones, with some not included. The sample lists tens of thousands of clones; roughly 34% were seen once. The TCR was taken from a woman aged 18-29 years in good health. Sequencing was carried out using stem cell memory CD4+ T cells from blood. The gene calls are TRBV4-2 and TRBJ2-1; 11 bases line up with TRBD2. CDR3 sequence (DNA): TGTGCCAGCAGCCAAGCCGGGACTAGCGGTTACAATGAGCAGTTCTTC. As protein: CASSQAGTSGYNEQFF.